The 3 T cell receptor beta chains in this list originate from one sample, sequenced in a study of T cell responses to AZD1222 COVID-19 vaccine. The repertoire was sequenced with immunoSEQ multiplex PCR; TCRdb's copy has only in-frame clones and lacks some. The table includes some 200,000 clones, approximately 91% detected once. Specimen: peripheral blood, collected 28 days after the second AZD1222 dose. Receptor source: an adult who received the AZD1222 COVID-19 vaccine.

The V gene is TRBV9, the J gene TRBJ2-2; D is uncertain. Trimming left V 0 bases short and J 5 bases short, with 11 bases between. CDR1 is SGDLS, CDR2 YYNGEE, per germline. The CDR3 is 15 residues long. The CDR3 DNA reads TGTGCCAGCAGCGTAGGGGTCTTGATGACCGGGGAGCTGTTTTTT. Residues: CASSVGVLMTGELFF. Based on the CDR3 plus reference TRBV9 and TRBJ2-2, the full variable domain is DSGVTQTPKHLITATGQRVTLRCSPRSGDLSVYWYQQSLDQGLQFLIQYYNGEERAKGNILERFSAQQFPDLHSELNLSSLELGDSALYFCASSVGVLMTGELFFGEGSRLTVL.

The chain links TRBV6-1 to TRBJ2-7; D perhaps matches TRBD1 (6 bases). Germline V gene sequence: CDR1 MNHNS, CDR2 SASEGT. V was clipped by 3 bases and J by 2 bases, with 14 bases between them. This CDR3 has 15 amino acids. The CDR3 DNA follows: TGTGCCAGCAGTGACCGGGACAAAGGAACCTACGAGCAGTACTTC. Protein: CASSDRDKGTYEQYF.

CDR3 protein: CASSQVSSGGILGTDTQYF. The CDR3 coding sequence is TGTGCCAGCAGCCAAGTGAGTAGCGGGGGGATACTCGGCACAGATACGCAGTATTTT. This chain uses TRBV4-2 with TRBJ2-3; 10 nucleotides align to TRBD2. Germline loops: CDR1 LGHNA, CDR2 YNFKEQ. CDR3 length: 19 amino acids. V gave up 1 base and J gave up 1 base; unmatched junction bases: 11.